The 7 T cell receptor beta chains below were found in one sample sequenced in a study of low-dose radiotherapy and immunotherapy resistance in tumors. Regarding time point: after trial treatment. This sample's treatment: LDRT plus nivolumab, ipilimumab, low-dose cyclophosphamide and aspirin (RACIN trial). TRAV and TRBV primers primed cDNA for both TCRalpha and TCRbeta. A roughly 19-cycle PCR with a constant-region primer and V-primer adapter amplified TCRs. TCRdb used MiXCR to reprocess the reads, holding one entry per CDR3 protein. The table shows about 84,000 distinct CDR3 sequences, with less than 20% occurring only once. The sequencing used PBMCs, collected after low-dose radiotherapy plus immunotherapy. All receptors come from a male donor with prostate cancer.

Ten or more counts support this clonotype. The V call is TRBV12-5, the J call TRBJ2-1; tentative D call: TRBD1 (5 bases). Germline V lookup: CDR1 LGHNT, CDR2 FRNRAP. The CDR3 length is 14 residues. V was shortened by 1 base and J by 9 bases, with 13 bases between the two germline ends. CDR3 in amino acids: CASGLEPQGAEQFF. The CDR3 DNA follows: TGTGCTAGTGGTTTGGAGCCTCAGGGTGCTGAGCAGTTCTTC.

This clonotype was detected many times. The chain couples TRBV5-4 to TRBJ1-1, with 7 positions matching TRBD1. This CDR3 comprises 14 residues. V lost 2 bases, J lost 4 bases, and 5 bases stayed unmatched. Germline V gives CDR1 SGHNT, CDR2 YYREEE (reference sequence). The CDR3, as DNA: TGTGCCAGCAGCTTACCAGGGGGAGGCACTGAAGCTTTCTTT. This codes for CASSLPGGGTEAFF.

This rearrangement joins TRBV30 to TRBJ2-7; TRBD2 is a possible D gene (5 bases). Germline V gene lookup returns CDR1 GTSNPN and CDR2 SVGIG (reference sequence). The CDR3 loop spans 13 amino acids. V was trimmed by 2 bases and J by 2 bases, leaving 10 bases between them. The CDR3, as DNA: TGTGCCTGGAGTACCCCCGGGGCCTACGAGCAGTACTTC. Protein sequence: CAWSTPGAYEQYF.

This clonotype was recorded at least ten times. The chain recombines TRBV5-7 with TRBJ1-6; D call uncertain. TRBV5-7 belongs to the ORF category, with a function that is uncertain. V was trimmed by 5 bases and J by 8 bases, leaving 14 bases between them. This CDR3 has 14 residues. This CDR3 reads CASSPPNGDSPLHF. The CDR3 DNA is TGTGCCAGCAGTCCACCCAACGGAGATTCACCCCTCCACTTT.

This clonotype was detected many times. The V call is TRBV19, the J call TRBJ1-4; D is perhaps TRBD1 (5 bases). V was trimmed by 2 bases and J by 10 bases, leaving 17 bases between them. The CDR3 runs to 15 residues. The germline V gene encodes CDR1 LNHDA and CDR2 SQIVND (reference sequence). The CDR3 DNA is TGTGCCAGTAGTATAACTCAAGGGGCTACCGGAAAACTGTTTTTT. It yields the protein CASSITQGATGKLFF.

V is TRBV5-1 and J is TRBJ2-2; tentatively, D is TRBD1 (6 bases). V was trimmed by 4 bases and J by 0 bases, leaving 13 bases between them. CDR1 SGHRS and CDR2 YFSETQ come from the germline V gene. The CDR3 covers 16 residues. As DNA, the CDR3 is TGCGCCAGCAGCCTACAGGGATACTCGAACACCGGGGAGCTGTTTTTT. As protein: CASSLQGYSNTGELFF.

The CDR3 DNA reads TGCAGCGTTGAACAGGGACGGCGAACGTTGGAGACCCAGTACTTC. Translated: CSVEQGRRTLETQYF. The chain joins TRBV29-1 to TRBJ2-5; either TRBD1 or TRBD2 may fit D (5 bases each). The V end was cut by 2 bases, the J end by 5 bases, with 18 bases between. The germline V gene has CDR1 SQVTM and CDR2 ANQGSEA. CDR3 length: 15 residues.